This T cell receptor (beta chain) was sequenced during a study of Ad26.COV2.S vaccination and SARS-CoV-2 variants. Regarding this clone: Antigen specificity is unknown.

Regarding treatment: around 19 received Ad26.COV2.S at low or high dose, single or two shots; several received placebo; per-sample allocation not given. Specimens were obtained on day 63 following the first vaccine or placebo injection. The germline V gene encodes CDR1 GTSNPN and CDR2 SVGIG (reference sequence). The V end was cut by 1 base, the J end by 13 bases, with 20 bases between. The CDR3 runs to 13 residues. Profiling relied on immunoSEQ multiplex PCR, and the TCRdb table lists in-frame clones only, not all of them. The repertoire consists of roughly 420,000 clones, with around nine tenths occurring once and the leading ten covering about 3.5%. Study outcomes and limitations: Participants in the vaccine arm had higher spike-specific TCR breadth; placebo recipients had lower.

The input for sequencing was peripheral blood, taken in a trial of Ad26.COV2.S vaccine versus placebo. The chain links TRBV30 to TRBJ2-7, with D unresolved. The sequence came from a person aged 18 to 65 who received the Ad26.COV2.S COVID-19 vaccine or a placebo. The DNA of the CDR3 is TGTGCCTGGAGTGCCACTCCTGTCCTTCCGGGTTACTTC. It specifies CAWSATPVLPGYF. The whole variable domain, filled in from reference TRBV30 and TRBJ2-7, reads SQTIHQWPATLVQPVGSPLSLECTVEGTSNPNLYWYRQAAGRGLQLLFYSVGIGQISSEVPQNLSASRPQDRQFILSSKKLLLSDSGFYLCAWSATPVLPGYFGPGTRLTVT.